This T cell receptor beta chain comes out of a study of blood T cells in healthy people across ages. In the case of this clonotype: Its specificity is unknown.

PCR was performed a second time for about 6 to 11 cycles using a sample-barcoded 5' primer and a J-beta primer mix. TCRdb fed the 5' RACE reads into MiXCR, producing one record per CDR3 protein. The table has approximately 2,000,000 distinct CDR3 sequences, 30% to 40% seen once; the top ten hold 23%. Study-level results: Both naive CD4+ cell counts and diversity were greater in long-lived donors than in aged donors. Estimated diversity, derived from one million T cells, was regarded as an underestimate. A roughly linear fall in TCR beta diversity per million T cells was seen with increasing age. Nothing was known about donor CMV status, and this possibly confounded expanded clonotype changes.

The CDR3 sequence is 15 residues long. Germline V lookup: CDR1 SGHVS, CDR2 FNYEAQ. Trimming removed 5 bases from V and 1 base from J; junction bases left unmatched: 6. The clonotype originates from a human donor in good health. The chain couples TRBV7-6 to TRBJ2-5; TRBD2 agrees at 8 bases. The specimen was blood. CDR3 protein: CASSQGLARQETQYF. The CDR3 bases are TGTGCCAGCAGCCAAGGACTAGCTCGCCAAGAGACCCAGTACTTC.